This T cell receptor beta chain appears in the sequencing data of a study of CD8 T cells in ankylosing spondylitis. Study-level findings and limits: Characteristic, it appeared, of ankylosing spondylitis blood was a TCR beta motif of roughly 8 highly homologous variants. Significant enrichment of disease-linked clones was reportedly seen in matched ankylosing spondylitis synovial fluid. Earlier literature documents some of the motif variants in reactive arthritis synovial fluid and blood.

Molecular-barcoded quantitative 5'-RACE produced these TCR beta libraries. Using its own MiXCR run on the 5' RACE reads, TCRdb lists one record per CDR3 protein. The sample has approximately 130,000 distinct CDR3 sequences, about 10% seen once; the top ten hold over 4%. Many counts were recorded for this clonotype. As yet, its antigen is unknown. V lost 6 bases to trimming and J lost 5 bases, with 14 bases between them. The germline gives CDR1 DFQATT, CDR2 SNEGSKA (reference sequence). The CDR3 extends over 13 amino acids. The chain recombines TRBV20-1 with TRBJ2-1; D uncertain. Sequenced material: blood, either unsorted or a sorted T cell fraction (not recorded which). This TCR derives from a female donor with ankylosing spondylitis or in good health (not recorded which). Here the CDR3 DNA reads TGCAGTGCCGCCCGTGGGCTAGACAATGAGCAGTTCTTC. Translated, it gives CSAARGLDNEQFF.